Following are 8 T cell receptor beta chains from one sample sequenced in a study of blood T cell repertoires in COVID-19. The assay was immunoSEQ multiplex PCR, and TCRdb's table has in-frame clones only and misses some. The table lists over 35,000 clones, 70% to 80% of them singletons. Sequencing was done on a sample of peripheral blood. Every receptor here comes from a man between 65 and 85 years old with acute or convalescent COVID-19.

The chain couples TRBV27 to TRBJ2-3; tentative D call: TRBD2 (7 bases). Trimming pared 2 bases from V and 8 bases from J, leaving 11 bases between. From germline, CDR1 is MNHEY and CDR2 SMNVEV (reference sequence). This CDR3 spans 13 amino acids. The CDR3 nucleotides are TGTGCCAGCAGTTTAGGGGGGGGGCCTACGCAGTATTTT. Translation: CASSLGGGPTQYF.

This clone turned up a few times. The chain combines TRBV2 with TRBJ2-7, with 7 positions matching TRBD2. The CDR3 loop spans 13 amino acids. The germline gives CDR1 SNHLY, CDR2 FYNNEI. Trimming cost V 8 bases and J 2 bases; bases outside gene matches: 6. The CDR3 reads CASAGDAPYEQYF. Written as DNA, the CDR3 is TGTGCCAGCGCGGGGGACGCCCCCTACGAGCAGTACTTC.

The chain links TRBV3-1 (or the pseudogene TRBV3-2) to TRBJ1-1; no clear D. This CDR3 comprises 15 residues. Germline assignment: CDR1 LGHDT and CDR2 YNNKEL (reference sequence). Trimming shortened V by 3 bases and J by 1 base, and 12 bases separated the two germline ends. The CDR3 here is CASSHLSPGNTEAFF. CDR3 bases: TGTGCCAGCAGCCACCTATCCCCGGGGAACACTGAAGCTTTCTTT.

J is TRBJ2-1 and V is TRBV5-1, with TRBD2 matching over 13 bases. The CDR3 has 16 residues. Germline V lookup: CDR1 SGHRS, CDR2 YFSETQ. Germline trimming cut 4 bases from V and 5 bases from J; bases unmatched to any gene: 6. CDR3 loop: CASSIGTSGTDNEQFF. The CDR3 bases are TGCGCCAGCAGCATAGGGACTAGCGGGACCGACAATGAGCAGTTCTTC.

This sequence joins TRBV10-3 and TRBJ2-1, with TRBD2 matching 10 bases. From germline, CDR1 is ENHRY and CDR2 SYGVKD. The CDR3 length is 14 residues. The J segment lost 8 bases and the V segment lost 8 bases, leaving 9 bases of the junction unmatched. The CDR3 DNA sequence: TGTGCCATCTCTAGCGGGAGTAAGGGGTATGAGCAGTTCTTC. Translating gives CAISSGSKGYEQFF.

The V and J genes are TRBV18 and TRBJ2-5; a possible D gene is TRBD2 (5 bases). Germline V gene lookup returns CDR1 KGHSH and CDR2 LQKENI. CDR3 length equals 14 residues. Trimming took 6 bases from V and 5 from J, leaving 16 bases between them. The CDR3 sequence: CASSQRVPRETQYF. The CDR3 DNA follows: TGTGCCAGCTCCCAGAGGGTCCCCAGGGAGACCCAGTACTTC.

The table lists this clone with a few counts. This chain connects TRBV28 to TRBJ2-3; 8 bases align to TRBD2. The CDR3 has 16 amino acids. With V trimmed by 1 base and J by 7 bases, 10 bases remained unmatched. Germline V CDR1 and CDR2: MDHEN, SYDVKM. The CDR3 sequence: CASSLYETSVSYTQYF. CDR3 in DNA: TGTGCCAGCAGTTTATACGAGACTAGCGTTTCTTATACGCAGTATTTT.

The chain recombines TRBV5-1 with TRBJ2-5, with D maybe TRBD2 (5 bases). Germline loops: CDR1 SGHRS, CDR2 YFSETQ. V was trimmed by 4 bases and J by 4 bases, leaving 11 bases between them. The CDR3 has 13 residues. The CDR3: CASSHWERETQYF. CDR3 nucleotides: TGCGCCAGCAGCCACTGGGAGCGAGAGACCCAGTACTTC.